These 9 T cell receptor beta chains were sequenced from one sample in a study of blood T cell repertoires in COVID-19. Using immunoSEQ multiplex PCR, the repertoire was profiled, and TCRdb retains in-frame clones only, with some absent. The sample gives 200,000 to 250,000 clones, approximately 87% of which show up once; about 3.1% is in the top ten. The sequenced sample consisted of PBMCs or T cells enriched from blood (not recorded which). The receptors were gathered from a woman aged 45-65 years in a cohort exposed to, infected with or recovered from COVID-19 (not recorded which).

The chain recombines TRBV5-4 with TRBJ2-3; TRBD2 aligns across 8 bases. Germline-derived CDR1 and CDR2 are SGHNT and YYREEE (reference sequence). The CDR3 length is 15 residues. Losses at the gene ends were 0 bases for V and 6 bases for J; bases not matched to a gene: 6. The CDR3 here is CASSLDAGGRDTQYF. In DNA form, the CDR3 reads TGTGCCAGCAGCTTGGACGCGGGGGGCCGGGATACGCAGTATTTT.

The table lists this clone with a few counts. This sequence joins TRBV19 and TRBJ1-1; TRBD1 agrees at 7 bases. V lost 6 bases, J lost 5 bases, and 9 bases stayed unmatched. The V gene's germline CDR1 is LNHDA and CDR2 SQIVND (reference sequence). This CDR3 is 14 amino acids long. CDR3 coding DNA: TGTGCCAGTAGCCAGGGACAGCTGGGAACTGAAGCTTTCTTT. It encodes CASSQGQLGTEAFF.

The J gene is TRBJ2-3, the V gene TRBV5-1; 8 bases match TRBD2. Germline lookup yields CDR1 SGHRS and CDR2 YFSETQ. CDR3 length: 20 residues. J was trimmed by 2 bases and V by 5 bases; bases with no gene match: 22. The CDR3: CASSLRNLTSPLADTDTQYF. In DNA, the CDR3 is TGCGCCAGCAGTTTACGTAACCTAACCTCCCCACTAGCGGACACAGATACGCAGTATTTT.

The chain joins TRBV28 to TRBJ2-7; 8 bases line up with TRBD1. CDR3 length equals 17 residues. Unmatched junction bases numbered 14, after V lost 6 bases and J lost 1 base. CDR1 and CDR2 from the germline V gene are MDHEN and SYDVKM. The CDR3 nucleotides read TGTGCCAGCAGCAACTTGCAGGGGGCGGGTACATCCTACGAGCAGTACTTC. Protein: CASSNLQGAGTSYEQYF.

The rearrangement links TRBV7-9 to TRBJ2-1, with D possibly being TRBD1 (6 bases). V lost 3 bases to trimming and J lost 9 bases, with 15 bases between them. CDR1 and CDR2 (germline): SEHNR, FQNEAQ (reference sequence). The CDR3 is 14 residues long. As DNA, the CDR3 is TGTGCCAGCAGCTTCGGGACAAGAATCAGTGAGCAGTTCTTC. Translation gives CASSFGTRISEQFF.

The chain is built from TRBV7-3 and TRBJ1-2; TRBD1 might be the D (5 bases). Germline V lookup: CDR1 SGHTA, CDR2 FQGTGA. The CDR3 loop spans 12 amino acids. The V gene lost 5 bases and the J gene lost 4 bases, with 8 bases spanning the gap. The CDR3 sequence: CASSPQVYGYTF. The CDR3 coding sequence is TGTGCCAGCAGCCCACAGGTCTATGGCTACACCTTC.

The CDR3 DNA reads TGTGCCAGCAGCACCTCGTTTGGTCTAGCGGGGGCCGACACAGATACGCAGTATTTT. Protein: CASSTSFGLAGADTDTQYF. This chain uses TRBV28 with TRBJ2-3; 10 bases are a match to TRBD2. The length of the CDR3 is 19 residues. After removal of 6 bases from V and 2 bases from J, the junction contained 17 bases not matched to a gene. Germline V gene lookup returns CDR1 MDHEN and CDR2 SYDVKM.

The genes are TRBV30 and TRBJ2-2, with TRBD2 as a possible D gene (5 bases). The CDR3 has 13 amino acids. The germline CDR1 and CDR2 sequences are GTSNPN and SVGIG (reference sequence). V lost 0 bases and J 6 bases, leaving 8 bases between the germline ends. The CDR3 spells CAWSVRASGELFF. CDR3 sequence (DNA): TGTGCCTGGAGTGTGCGGGCGTCCGGGGAGCTGTTTTTT.

The chain has TRBV6-2 or TRBV6-3 and TRBJ2-2; D is possibly TRBD2 (6 bases). Germline V gives CDR1 MNHEY, CDR2 SVGEGT. Trimming took 4 bases from V and 7 from J, leaving 16 bases between them. The CDR3 is made up of 15 amino acids. This chain's CDR3 is CASSSINRLGGELFF. DNA of the CDR3: TGTGCCAGCAGTTCCATCAATCGACTAGGCGGGGAGCTGTTTTTT.